One and the same sample provided the 13 T cell receptor beta chains below, sequenced in a study of blood T cell repertoires in COVID-19. Some clones are missing from TCRdb's copy, which holds only in-frame ones; the method was immunoSEQ multiplex PCR. The sample has approximately 300,000 clones, approximately 90% seen once. Source material: PBMCs or T cells enriched from blood (not recorded which). These receptors all come from a man aged 25-45 years who had recovered from COVID-19.

V and J are TRBV5-1 and TRBJ2-3, with 7 nucleotides matching TRBD1. This CDR3 has 14 amino acids. Germline V lookup: CDR1 SGHRS, CDR2 YFSETQ. With 6 bases clipped from V and 5 bases from J, the junction kept 9 bases outside the gene matches. The CDR3 reads CASTPFAGGDTQYF. As DNA, the CDR3 is TGCGCCAGCACCCCATTTGCAGGGGGAGATACGCAGTATTTT. The variable domain in full, completed from reference TRBV5-1 and TRBJ2-3, reads KAGVTQTPRYLIKTRGQQVTLSCSPISGHRSVSWYQQTPGQGLQFLFEYFSETQRNKGNFPGRFSGRQFSNSRSEMNVSTLELGDSALYLCASTPFAGGDTQYFGPGTRLTVL.

The chain links TRBV6-1 to TRBJ2-3; TRBD1 matches at 9 bases. There are 15 residues in the CDR3. V trimming: 6 bases; J trimming: 5 bases; junction bases outside the gene matches: 9. Germline assignment: CDR1 MNHNS and CDR2 SASEGT. The DNA for the CDR3 is TGTGCCAGCAGCCTATCCGGGACAGGGAAAGATACGCAGTATTTT. It yields the protein CASSLSGTGKDTQYF.

This clone came up a few times. V is TRBV19 and J is TRBJ2-2; 7 bases are a match to TRBD1. This CDR3 is 14 amino acids long. Unmatched junction bases numbered 7, after V lost 5 bases and J lost 7 bases. CDR1 LNHDA and CDR2 SQIVND come from the germline V gene (reference sequence). The CDR3 loop reads CASSVGQYRGELFF. CDR3 bases: TGTGCCAGTAGTGTGGGACAGTATCGCGGGGAGCTGTTTTTT.

This rearrangement joins TRBV19 to TRBJ1-1; 9 bases line up with TRBD1. The germline CDR1 and CDR2 sequences are LNHDA and SQIVND (reference sequence). The CDR3 loop spans 14 amino acids. V lost 4 bases to trimming and J lost 2 bases; unmatched junction nucleotides: 2. The CDR3 is CASSKQGANTEAFF. Written as DNA, the CDR3 is TGTGCCAGTAGTAAACAGGGGGCCAACACTGAAGCTTTCTTT.

The gene calls are TRBV5-1 and TRBJ1-6, with 8 nucleotides matching TRBD1. The germline V gene encodes CDR1 SGHRS and CDR2 YFSETQ. V dropped 4 bases and J dropped 8; count of bases not matched to a gene: 11. This CDR3 spans 16 amino acids. The CDR3 is CASSPGQGGSDSPLHF. For the CDR3, the DNA is TGCGCCAGCAGCCCCGGACAGGGAGGATCCGATTCACCCCTCCACTTT.

A few counts support this clone. The CDR3 bases are TGTGCCAGCCGGGACAGGGTTTCCCATGAGCAGTTCTTC. As protein: CASRDRVSHEQFF. The chain recombines TRBV2 with TRBJ2-1; 9 nucleotides agree with TRBD1. Germline assignment: CDR1 SNHLY and CDR2 FYNNEI. J lost 8 bases, V lost 8 bases, and 7 bases had no gene match. This CDR3 has 13 residues.

The gene calls are TRBV3-1 (or the pseudogene TRBV3-2) and TRBJ1-1, with D perhaps matching TRBD1 (5 bases). The CDR3 spans 11 residues. Deletions cut 6 bases from V and 7 bases from J, with 9 bases between. The germline V gene encodes CDR1 LGHDT and CDR2 YNNKEL (reference sequence). DNA of the CDR3: TGTGCCAGCAGAGGCGGGGGTGAAGCTTTCTTT. As protein: CASRGGGEAFF.

The rearrangement joins TRBV19 to TRBJ2-1, with D possibly being TRBD2 (6 bases). The CDR3 length is 13 residues. V was cut by 9 bases and J by 5 bases, with 14 bases left in between. The germline V gene has CDR1 LNHDA and CDR2 SQIVND (reference sequence). The CDR3 DNA reads as TGTGCCAGCGGACCGGGACTGAACAATGAGCAGTTCTTC. This encodes CASGPGLNNEQFF. Full variable domain (rest looked up from reference TRBV19 and TRBJ2-1): DGGITQSPKYLFRKEGQNVTLSCEQNLNHDAMYWYRQDPGQGLRLIYYSQIVNDFQKGDIAEGYSVSREKKESFPLTVTSAQKNPTAFYLCASGPGLNNEQFFGPGTRLTVL.

The chain couples TRBV27 to TRBJ2-1; 10 bases are a match to TRBD2. Germline loops: CDR1 MNHEY, CDR2 SMNVEV (reference sequence). The CDR3 is 17 amino acids. Trimming removed 3 bases from V and 10 bases from J; junction bases left unmatched: 15. CDR3 in amino acids: CASSFTPPSGRAGEQFF. CDR3 sequence (DNA): TGTGCCAGCAGTTTCACCCCTCCGAGCGGGAGGGCCGGAGAGCAGTTCTTC.

V and J are TRBV11-2 and TRBJ2-1; the D gene is possibly TRBD2 (6 bases). CDR3 length equals 15 residues. Trimming left V 1 base short and J 5 bases short, with 12 bases between. Germline V lookup: CDR1 SGHAT, CDR2 FQNNGV. In nucleotides, the CDR3 is TGTGCCAGCAGCTTAGTGGGAGGCCATCACAATGAGCAGTTCTTC. Its translation is CASSLVGGHHNEQFF.

This clone was seen once. The chain uses TRBV6-6 and TRBJ2-5, with 9 bases lining up with TRBD1. Trimming took 10 bases from V and 4 from J; bases not matched to a gene: 13. Germline lookup yields CDR1 MNHNY and CDR2 SVGAGI (reference sequence). The CDR3 is 15 amino acids. The CDR3 here is CATGRTGELGETQYF. Written as DNA, the CDR3 is TGTGCCACCGGGAGGACAGGGGAGTTGGGAGAGACCCAGTACTTC.

The J gene is TRBJ1-2, the V gene TRBV30, with D possibly being TRBD1 (5 bases). V was pared by 2 bases and J by 4 bases, with 11 bases between. The CDR3 extends over 13 amino acids. Germline V CDR1 and CDR2: GTSNPN, SVGIG (reference sequence). The CDR3 bases are TGTGCCTGGAGTTTACAGGCAGGCTATGGCTACACCTTC. Protein sequence: CAWSLQAGYGYTF.

This sequence joins TRBV7-9 and TRBJ1-1; the D is unclear. CDR3 length: 15 residues. The ends were cut back, 3 bases at V and 1 base at J, with 12 bases in the middle. Germline V gives CDR1 SEHNR, CDR2 FQNEAQ (reference sequence). The CDR3 region is CASSLPSGGNTEAFF. CDR3 sequence (DNA): TGTGCCAGCAGCTTGCCAAGCGGTGGGAACACTGAAGCTTTCTTT.